The T cell receptor beta chain described here comes from a study of blood T cell repertoires in COVID-19. About the study: Acute and convalescent COVID-19 specimens originated in the United States, Italy and Spain. From T cells, B-cell-depleted T cells, or PBMCs came the material, which was cDNA or gDNA.

Germline V lookup: CDR1 KGHSY, CDR2 FQNENV. The V end was cut by 0 bases, the J end by 2 bases, with 11 bases between. There are 15 residues in the CDR3. Original methodology: Reference gene primer amplification gave estimated nucleated cell counts. Libraries were prepared by immunoSEQ multiplex PCR; TCRdb keeps only in-frame clonotypes and omits some of them. V, J and clone size are taken as reported in that table, and D and trimming were inferred from the DNA itself. The repertoire holds hundreds of thousands of clones, with around 80% as singletons. This chain joins TRBV16 and TRBJ2-7, with D maybe TRBD1 (6 bases). Sequencing was carried out using peripheral blood. This clonotype was sampled from a woman aged 45-65 years with acute or convalescent COVID-19. CDR3 amino acids: CASSQSQGRTYEQYF. The CDR3 DNA reads TGTGCCAGCAGCCAATCGCAGGGGCGAACCTACGAGCAGTACTTC.